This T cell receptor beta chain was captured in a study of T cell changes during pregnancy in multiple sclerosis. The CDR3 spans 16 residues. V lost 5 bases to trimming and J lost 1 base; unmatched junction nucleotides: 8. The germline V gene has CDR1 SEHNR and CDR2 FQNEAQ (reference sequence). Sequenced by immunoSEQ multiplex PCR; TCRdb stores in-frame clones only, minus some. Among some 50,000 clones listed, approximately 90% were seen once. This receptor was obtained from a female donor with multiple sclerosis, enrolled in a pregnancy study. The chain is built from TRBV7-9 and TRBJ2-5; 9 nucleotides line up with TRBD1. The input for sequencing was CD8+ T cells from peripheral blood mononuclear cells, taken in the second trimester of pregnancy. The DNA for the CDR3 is TGTGCCAGCAGCGGATTCCGGGACAGGGCCCAAGAGACCCAGTACTTC. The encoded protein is CASSGFRDRAQETQYF. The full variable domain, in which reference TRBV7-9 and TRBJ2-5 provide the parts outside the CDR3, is DTGVSQNPRHKITKRGQNVTFRCDPISEHNRLYWYRQTLGQGPEFLTYFQNEAQLEKSRLLSDRFSAERPKGSFSTLEIQRTEQGDSAMYLCASSGFRDRAQETQYFGPGTRLLVL.